This TCR beta chain was found in a study of control samples from healthy donors and cancer patients. CDR3 length: 14 amino acids. Trimming left V 1 base short and J 3 bases short, with 9 bases between. The germline gives CDR1 LGHDT, CDR2 YNNKEL (reference sequence). The method was immunoSEQ multiplex PCR; TCRdb's version includes in-frame clones alone and lacks a portion of them. The sample shows 150,000 to 180,000 clones, over 85% of them seen only once. The clonotype originates from a man aged 35-49 years in good health. The chain recombines TRBV3-1 (or the pseudogene TRBV3-2) with TRBJ1-1; D possibly corresponds to TRBD1 (5 bases). Sequencing was carried out using blood. The CDR3 DNA sequence: TGTGCCAGCAGCCAAGGGGGCGGTTACACTGAAGCTTTCTTT. Translating gives CASSQGGGYTEAFF.